This T cell receptor (beta chain) was captured by sequencing in a study of identical twins. Study outcomes and limitations: Excess low generation probability was seen in twin-shared out-of-frame alpha sequences.

This clonotype has a count of ten or more. As yet, its antigen is unknown. Each donor was a healthy Caucasian. A universal primer site was added by template switching, and unique molecular identifiers were carried by the cDNA. TCRdb ran MiXCR on the 5' RACE reads and lists one entry per CDR3 protein. The table has more than 400,000 distinct CDR3 sequences, 13% to 15% seen once. CDR3 length: 12 amino acids. The V gene lost 3 bases and the J gene lost 11 bases, with 13 bases spanning the gap. Separately, the same data were catalogued under a study of yellow fever vaccine responses in identical twins. As reported in that work: Twins' vaccine T cell responses reportedly seemed partly convergent and partly personalized.

The sample consisted of CD4+ T cells sorted from blood. V and J are TRBV12-3 or TRBV12-4 and TRBJ1-1; D possibly corresponds to TRBD1 (5 bases). This TCR derives from a young woman in good health. This CDR3 reads CASSFGTPPAFF. The CDR3 bases are TGTGCCAGCAGTTTTGGGACCCCCCCGGCTTTCTTT.